This T cell receptor (beta chain) was found in a study of CD8+ T cells in alopecia areata. Study-wide context: It was oral tofacitinib, at 5 to 10 mg twice daily, that treated patients received. General study points: Among the 100 top clones, expanded CD8+ clones, like scalp clonality, were significantly decreased by tofacitinib.

Note on this clone: Antigen unknown.

Germline V lookup: CDR1 MDHEN, CDR2 SYDVKM. The ends were cut back, 10 bases at V and 4 bases at J, with 17 bases in the middle. This CDR3 is 13 amino acids long. Sequencing templates came from extracted RNA that was reverse transcribed into cDNA. Measured with immunoSEQ multiplex PCR; TCRdb has only the in-frame clones, and not every one. The sample gives roughly 190,000 clones, around 56% of which show up once; approximately 0.7% is in the top ten. Stated treatment: oral pan-JAK inhibitor, 5-10 mg twice daily. The sample in question was CD4+ T cells sorted from blood, obtained at week 4, from a patient treated with tofacitinib. The sequence derives from a human donor with alopecia areata. The genes are TRBV28 and TRBJ2-7, with a weak D call TRBD1 (6 bases). The CDR3 coding sequence is TGTGCCACCTTGGGGCAGGGGATTTACGAGCAGTACTTC. Protein sequence: CATLGQGIYEQYF.